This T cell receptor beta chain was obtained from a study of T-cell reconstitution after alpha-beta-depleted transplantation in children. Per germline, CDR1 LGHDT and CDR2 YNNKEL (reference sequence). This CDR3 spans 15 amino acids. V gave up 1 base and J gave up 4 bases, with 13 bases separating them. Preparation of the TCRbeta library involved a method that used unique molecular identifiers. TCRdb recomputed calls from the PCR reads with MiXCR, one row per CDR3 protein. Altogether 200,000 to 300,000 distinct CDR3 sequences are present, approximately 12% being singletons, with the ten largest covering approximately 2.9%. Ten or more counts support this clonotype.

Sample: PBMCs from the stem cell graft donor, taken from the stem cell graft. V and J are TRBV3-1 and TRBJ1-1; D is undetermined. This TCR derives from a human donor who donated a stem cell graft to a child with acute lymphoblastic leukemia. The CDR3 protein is CASSQGGGKGTEAFF. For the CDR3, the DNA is TGTGCCAGCAGCCAAGGTGGAGGGAAGGGCACTGAAGCTTTCTTT. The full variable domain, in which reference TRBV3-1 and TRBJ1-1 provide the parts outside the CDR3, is DTAVSQTPKYLVTQMGNDKSIKCEQNLGHDTMYWYKQDSKKFLKIMFSYNNKELIINETVPNRFSPKSPDKAHLNLHINSLELGDSAVYFCASSQGGGKGTEAFFGQGTRLTVV.